The rows below give T cell receptor beta chains drawn from one sample of a study of cytomegalovirus exposure and HLA in healthy donors. The protocol was immunoSEQ multiplex PCR, while the TCRdb copy is restricted to in-frame clones and leaves out a portion. This repertoire shows around 170,000 clones, 70% to 80% found once; its top ten account for around 0.69%. Sequenced sample: PBMCs. The receptor set was obtained from a woman aged 40 to 50 in good health and CMV-seronegative. Both conserved end residues are part of each CDR3. D genes are given only for firm matches. A clone size is listed for some rows: how often the clone was seen (once, few, many), or a class if it is expanded.

d_call,v_call,clone_size,j_call,cdr3_nt,cdr3_aa
TRBD1,TRBV6-5,.,TRBJ1-2,TGTGCCAGCAGTTACCTTATCTCGGACAGGGAACTAGGCTACACCTTC,CASSYLISDRELGYTF
.,TRBV4-3,.,TRBJ2-7,TGCGCCAGCAGCCAAGATTATAACAGGGACTACGAGCAGTACTTC,CASSQDYNRDYEQYF
.,TRBV15,.,TRBJ2-7,TGTGCCACCAGCAGATCGGGGAAAGAGCAGTACTTC,CATSRSGKEQYF
.,TRBV15,.,TRBJ2-1,TGTGCCACCAGCCAGACTTCGTCTCGGGTTAATGAGCAGTTCTTC,CATSQTSSRVNEQFF
TRBD1,TRBV28,.,TRBJ1-2,TGTGCCAGCAGTACCGGAGACAGGGGCGCTAACTATGGCTACACCTTC,CASSTGDRGANYGYTF
.,TRBV7-8,.,TRBJ1-3,TGTGCCAGCAGCTCGCAGGGGAACACCATATATTTT,CASSSQGNTIYF
.,TRBV10-1,.,TRBJ2-1,TGCGCCAGCAGCCCTAGGACAGTTTACAATGAGCAGTTCTTC,CASSPRTVYNEQFF
.,TRBV4-1,.,TRBJ1-1,TGCGCCAGCAGCCTCCGTCCCGTAAACACTGAAGCTTTCTTT,CASSLRPVNTEAFF
.,TRBV7-9,.,TRBJ2-3,TGTGCCAGCAGCTTAGTAGCAGATACGCAGTATTTT,CASSLVADTQYF
TRBD1,TRBV5-1,.,TRBJ1-2,TGCGCCAGCAGCCTTAAGGACAGGGGGTCGGGCTACACCTTC,CASSLKDRGSGYTF
.,TRBV7-9,.,TRBJ1-2,TGTGCCAGCAGCTTAGTAGGGGGAAACTATGGCTACACCTTC,CASSLVGGNYGYTF
TRBD1,TRBV5-6,.,TRBJ1-1,TGTGCCAGCAGCTTGGCGGGACAGGGGGATTCTGAAGCTTTCTTT,CASSLAGQGDSEAFF
TRBD2,TRBV7-9,.,TRBJ2-7,TGTGCCAGCAGGGAGGGACTAGCGGGACATTACGAGCAGTACTTC,CASREGLAGHYEQYF
.,TRBV7-9,.,TRBJ2-3,TGTGCCAGCAGCTCAATATATCCCGGGGATACGCAGTATTTT,CASSSIYPGDTQYF
TRBD2,TRBV5-1,.,TRBJ2-2,TGCGCCAGCAGCACCTCGGTAGCGGGAGTTACCGGGGAGCTGTTTTTT,CASSTSVAGVTGELFF
.,TRBV20-1,.,TRBJ2-7,TGCAGTGCTAATACAGACTACGAGCAGTACTTC,CSANTDYEQYF
TRBD2,TRBV11-2,.,TRBJ2-1,TGTGCCAGCACGGGAGGCCCGACGACTGAGCAGTTCTTC,CASTGGPTTEQFF
.,TRBV7-2,.,TRBJ1-2,TGTGCCAGCAGCTTACAGGGGAGCGGCTACACCTTC,CASSLQGSGYTF
.,TRBV14,.,TRBJ2-7,TGTGCCAGCAGCCAAGGCATTCCAGCGGGCGAGCAGTACTTC,CASSQGIPAGEQYF
TRBD2,TRBV13,.,TRBJ2-2,TGTGCCAGCAGCTTGAGAACTAGCGGGGGGGCCGACACCGGGGAGCTGTTTTTT,CASSLRTSGGADTGELFF
.,TRBV7-7,.,TRBJ1-3,TGTGCTAGCAGCTTAGGGACTCCGGGAGGCACCATATATTTT,CASSLGTPGGTIYF
.,TRBV19,.,TRBJ1-1,TGTGCCAGTAGTATGAGTGAGAACACTGAAGCTTTCTTT,CASSMSENTEAFF
.,TRBV7-3,once,TRBJ2-2,TGTGCCAGCAGCTCTCAGGGGCCGGACACCGGGGAGCTGTTTTTT,CASSSQGPDTGELFF
TRBD1,TRBV6-6,.,TRBJ1-5,TGTGCCAGCAGTTTCGGACAGGGTGACCAGCCCCAGCATTTT,CASSFGQGDQPQHF
.,TRBV6-1,once,TRBJ2-3,TGTGCCAGCAGTGCTTCTAACGCAGATACGCAGTATTTT,CASSASNADTQYF
.,TRBV19,.,TRBJ1-5,TGTGCCCCCTCGAGGGGGTCCGGTTTCAATCAGCCCCAGCATTTT,CAPSRGSGFNQPQHF